This TCR beta chain was profiled in a study of CD8+ T cells in alopecia areata. CDR1 is GTSNPN and CDR2 is SVGIG in the germline V gene (reference sequence). V gave up 4 bases and J gave up 0 bases, with 6 bases separating them. The CDR3 has 12 amino acids. RNA extraction and reverse transcription yielded cDNA as sequencing template. Here immunoSEQ multiplex PCR was the method, and the copy in TCRdb shows in-frame clones only, minus some. The sample has under 250,000 clones, 50% to 70% seen once. The sample was CD4+ T cells sorted from blood, taken at week 0. The chain recombines TRBV30 with TRBJ1-2; D may be TRBD1 (6 bases). The TCR sequence derives from a human donor with alopecia areata. CDR3 residues: CAWKGANYGYTF. The DNA for the CDR3 is TGTGCCTGGAAGGGGGCTAACTATGGCTACACCTTC.